The present T cell receptor beta chain was sequenced within a study of immune evolution from preneoplasia to lung adenocarcinoma. The wider study: HLA loss of heterozygosity: 6% to 7.5% AIS, around 16% MIA, roughly 35% ADC, none AAH. Study-wide results and limits: Top clone frequencies peaked in normal lung, apparently declining through invasive adenocarcinoma. Normal lung had highest clonality; later lesions appeared denser, more diverse.

There are a few counts of this clone. Its antigen remains unidentified. Assay: immunoSEQ multiplex PCR; the TCRdb copy retains only in-frame clones and omits some. The sample shows thousands of clones, roughly 80% of them seen only once. Trimming removed 6 bases at V and 3 bases at J, with 14 bases between. The CDR3 loop spans 15 amino acids. From germline, CDR1 is MNHNS and CDR2 SASEGT. The chain has TRBV6-1 and TRBJ2-2; the D gene is possibly TRBD2 (6 bases). The sample comprised FFPE invasive lung adenocarcinoma tissue. The clonotype was recovered from a person aged 55 to 69 with lung adenocarcinoma. CDR3 in DNA: TGTGCCAGCAGACCCGGAGGGCCGGACACCGGGGAGCTGTTTTTT. This encodes CASRPGGPDTGELFF.